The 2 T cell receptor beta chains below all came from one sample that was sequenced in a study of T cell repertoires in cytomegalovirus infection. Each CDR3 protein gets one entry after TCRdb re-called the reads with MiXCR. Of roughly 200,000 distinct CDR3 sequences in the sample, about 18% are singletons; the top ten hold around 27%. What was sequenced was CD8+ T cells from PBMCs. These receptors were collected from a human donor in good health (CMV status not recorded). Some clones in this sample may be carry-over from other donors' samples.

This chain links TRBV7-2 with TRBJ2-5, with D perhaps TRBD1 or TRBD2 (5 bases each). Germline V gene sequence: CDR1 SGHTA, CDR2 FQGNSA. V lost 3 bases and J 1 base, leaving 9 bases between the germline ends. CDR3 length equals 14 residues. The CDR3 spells CASSLRGAQETQYF. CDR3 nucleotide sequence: TGTGCCAGCAGCTTGAGGGGAGCCCAAGAGACCCAGTACTTC.

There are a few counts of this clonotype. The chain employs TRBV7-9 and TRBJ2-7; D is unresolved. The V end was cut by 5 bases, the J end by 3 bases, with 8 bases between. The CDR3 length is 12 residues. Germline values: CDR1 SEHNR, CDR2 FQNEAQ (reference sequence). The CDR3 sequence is CASSELIYEQYF. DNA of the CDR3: TGTGCCAGCAGCGAACTGATCTACGAGCAGTACTTC.